Shown below are 32 T cell receptor beta chains from a single sample sequenced in a study of cytomegalovirus exposure and HLA in healthy donors. The PCR contained 60 Vbeta and 13 Jbeta primers. Generated by immunoSEQ multiplex PCR, the TCRdb table keeps only in-frame clones and is missing some. The listing contains roughly 200,000 clones. The sample was PBMCs. The receptors derive from a man younger than 40 in good health and CMV-seronegative.

The chain carries TRBV10-1 and TRBJ1-4; tentatively, D is TRBD1 (5 bases). Trimming cost V 4 bases and J 10 bases, with 13 bases left between them. The CDR3 length is 13 residues. Germline V gives CDR1 WNHNN, CDR2 SYGVQD (reference sequence). For the CDR3, the DNA is TGCGCCAGCAGTGTCGGCAGGGATGGAAAACTGTTTTTT. It specifies CASSVGRDGKLFF.

The chain joins TRBV6-5 to TRBJ2-7; 8 bases line up with TRBD2. The CDR3 length is 14 residues. Germline CDR1 MNHEY, CDR2 SVGAGI. V was clipped by 6 bases and J by 2 bases; unmatched bases: 6. For the CDR3, the DNA is TGTGCCAGCAGAACTGGACTAGCCCCCTACGAGCAGTACTTC. It encodes CASRTGLAPYEQYF.

The chain combines TRBV7-2 with TRBJ2-1; TRBD2 aligns across 11 bases. Trimming cost V 2 bases and J 7 bases; bases outside gene matches: 7. This CDR3 spans 16 amino acids. Looked up from germline, CDR1 is SGHTA and CDR2 is FQGNSA. The CDR3 coding sequence is TGTGCCAGCAGCTTAATGGGGACTAGCGGTCCTAATGAGCAGTTCTTC. It is translated as CASSLMGTSGPNEQFF.

The rearrangement uses TRBV6-1 and TRBJ2-4; 8 bases align to TRBD2. Unmatched junction bases numbered 10, after V lost 2 bases and J lost 10 bases. Germline assignment: CDR1 MNHNS and CDR2 SASEGT. This CDR3 has 15 residues. This CDR3 reads CASSERGGGPLIQYF. CDR3 sequence (DNA): TGTGCCAGCAGTGAAAGGGGCGGGGGGCCTCTAATTCAGTACTTC.

The J gene is TRBJ2-5, the V gene TRBV7-2; D perhaps matches TRBD1 (6 bases). TRBJ2-7 matches the DNA end more closely, so the J call is doubtful. The CDR3 has 14 amino acids. CDR1 and CDR2 (germline): SGHTA, FQGNSA. This CDR3 is CASSLSGDNYEQYF. CDR3 in DNA: TGTGCCAGCAGCTTATCAGGGGACAACTACGAGCAGTACTTC.

The chain recombines TRBV28 with TRBJ2-3, with D maybe TRBD2 (6 bases). CDR1 is MDHEN and CDR2 is SYDVKM in the germline V gene. The CDR3 spans 16 residues. V dropped 4 bases and J dropped 2 bases, with 16 bases sitting between them. CDR3 DNA sequence: TGTGCCAGCAGTTCGTACAGGAGGGGAACCACAGATACGCAGTATTTT. Encoded protein: CASSSYRRGTTDTQYF.

The rearrangement joins TRBV28 to TRBJ2-7; TRBD1 matches at 8 bases. The germline V gene encodes CDR1 MDHEN and CDR2 SYDVKM. CDR3 length equals 15 residues. Trimming cost V 2 bases and J 5 bases; bases outside gene matches: 8. The CDR3: CASSLPSTGVHEQYF. The CDR3 nucleotides read TGTGCCAGCAGTTTACCCTCGACAGGGGTACACGAGCAGTACTTC.

The chain combines TRBV4-1 with TRBJ2-5, with TRBD2 matching 7 bases. This CDR3 is 14 amino acids long. CDR1 and CDR2 from the germline V gene are MGHRA and YSYEKL. V lost 1 base to trimming and J lost 5 bases; unmatched junction nucleotides: 4. The CDR3 sequence: CASSQGSGGETQYF. The CDR3 bases are TGCGCCAGCAGCCAAGGTTCCGGGGGGGAGACCCAGTACTTC.

This chain joins TRBV19 and TRBJ1-5, with D possibly TRBD1 on 6 matching bases. Germline CDR1 reads LNHDA; CDR2 reads SQIVND (reference sequence). The CDR3 spans 15 residues. Trimming stripped 6 bases from V and 6 bases from J, with 18 bases between. This CDR3 reads CASRLTGGAGQPQHF. CDR3 in DNA: TGTGCCAGTAGGCTCACGGGGGGCGCAGGTCAGCCCCAGCATTTT.

The chain joins TRBV5-1 to TRBJ1-6; tentative D call: TRBD1 (5 bases). Germline assignment: CDR1 SGHRS and CDR2 YFSETQ. This CDR3 has 15 amino acids. Between the trimmed V and J ends, which lost 0 bases and 8 bases, there was a span of 12 bases. The CDR3 region is CASSLEQGKDSPLHF. The CDR3 DNA reads as TGCGCCAGCAGCTTGGAGCAGGGTAAGGATTCACCCCTCCACTTT.

The chain is built from TRBV19 and TRBJ1-6; 8 bases match TRBD1. Looked up from germline, CDR1 is LNHDA and CDR2 is SQIVND (reference sequence). J was trimmed by 9 bases and V by 4 bases; bases with no gene match: 14. CDR3 length equals 17 residues. The CDR3 DNA follows: TGTGCCAGTAGTACCAGAGGACAGGGACTTGGATCTTCACCCCTCCACTTT. It codes for CASSTRGQGLGSSPLHF.

The V and J genes are TRBV5-1 and TRBJ1-3, with a tentative D call TRBD1 (6 bases). CDR1 is SGHRS and CDR2 is YFSETQ in the germline V gene. This CDR3 spans 16 amino acids. V lost 0 bases, J lost 3 bases, and 13 bases lay in between. CDR3 sequence (DNA): TGCGCCAGCAGCTTGGCCGGAACAGGGAGTGGAAACACCATATATTTT. This codes for CASSLAGTGSGNTIYF.

The V gene is TRBV6-5, the J gene TRBJ2-2, with a weak D call TRBD2 (6 bases). The CDR3 consists of 13 residues. Germline values: CDR1 MNHEY, CDR2 SVGAGI. Between the trimmed V and J ends, which lost 11 bases and 4 bases, there was a span of 14 bases. CDR3: CAGAAGPTGELFF. The CDR3 nucleotides are TGTGCCGGGGCCGCGGGACCCACCGGGGAGCTGTTTTTT.

The chain recombines TRBV7-8 with TRBJ1-1, with no clear D. Germline V gene data show CDR1 as SGHVS and CDR2 as FQNEAQ. The V end lost 1 base, the J end lost 1 base, and 7 bases lay between the germline ends. The CDR3 extends over 14 amino acids. CDR3 region: CASSLGTANTEAFF. CDR3 nucleotide sequence: TGTGCCAGCAGCTTAGGCACAGCGAACACTGAAGCTTTCTTT. The whole variable domain, filled in from reference TRBV7-8 and TRBJ1-1, reads GAGVSQSPRYKVAKRGQDVALRCDPISGHVSLFWYQQALGQGPEFLTYFQNEAQLDKSGLPSDRFFAERPEGSVSTLKIQRTQQEDSAVYLCASSLGTANTEAFFGQGTRLTVV.

V is TRBV7-9 and J is TRBJ2-1, with D possibly TRBD2 on 7 matching bases. The V end was cut by 5 bases, the J end by 5 bases, with 25 bases between. Germline assignment: CDR1 SEHNR and CDR2 FQNEAQ (reference sequence). CDR3 size: 18 residues. The CDR3 DNA reads TGTGCCAGCAGCCCACTAGGGGGGGTGGGGCGGCTCGACAATGAGCAGTTCTTC. The encoded protein is CASSPLGGVGRLDNEQFF.

The genes are TRBV18 and TRBJ1-2; D call uncertain. The germline gives CDR1 KGHSH, CDR2 LQKENI. Trimming cost V 3 bases and J 2 bases, with 10 bases left between them. The length of the CDR3 is 14 residues. The CDR3, as DNA: TGTGCCAGCTCACCCACGGCGGAGAACTATGGCTACACCTTC. Translation gives CASSPTAENYGYTF.

This sequence joins TRBV9 and TRBJ1-1; D ambiguous. This CDR3 region has 13 residues. V was pared by 1 base and J by 1 base, with 5 bases between. Germline loops: CDR1 SGDLS, CDR2 YYNGEE. CDR3 residues: CASSVTGNTEAFF. For the CDR3, the DNA is TGTGCCAGCAGCGTAACGGGGAACACTGAAGCTTTCTTT.

The V call is TRBV7-8, the J call TRBJ1-1; D not resolved. Trimming cost V 0 bases and J 6 bases, with 14 bases left between them. Germline V gives CDR1 SGHVS, CDR2 FQNEAQ. The CDR3 length is 15 residues. The CDR3 here is CASSLAQNPSSEAFF. CDR3 bases: TGTGCCAGCAGCTTAGCGCAGAACCCTTCATCTGAAGCTTTCTTT.

This chain uses TRBV2 with TRBJ1-2; weak D call: TRBD1 (5 bases). The length of the CDR3 is 14 residues. Germline CDR1 reads SNHLY; CDR2 reads FYNNEI. V gave up 1 base and J gave up 8 bases, with 14 bases separating them. Here the CDR3 DNA reads TGTGCCAGCAGTGAAGGCCGACAGAAACAGGGCTACACCTTC. Protein sequence: CASSEGRQKQGYTF. The whole variable domain, filled in from reference TRBV2 and TRBJ1-2, reads EPEVTQTPSHQVTQMGQEVILRCVPISNHLYFYWYRQILGQKVEFLVSFYNNEISEKSEIFDDQFSVERPDGSNFTLKIRSTKLEDSAMYFCASSEGRQKQGYTFGSGTRLTVV.

The chain links TRBV14 to TRBJ1-3; D is unresolved. CDR1 and CDR2 from the germline V gene are SGHDN and FVKESK. The CDR3 sequence is 12 residues long. Trimming took 2 bases from V and 4 from J, leaving 3 bases between them. Written as DNA, the CDR3 is TGTGCCAGCAGCCAACAAGGAAACACCATATATTTT. It codes for CASSQQGNTIYF.

Details on this clone: The sample has other DNA sequences that encode this CDR3 too. V gene TRBV7-2 combines with J gene TRBJ2-7; 11 nucleotides agree with TRBD2. Trimming at V came to 5 bases and at J to 4 bases, leaving 1 base not matched to a gene. This CDR3 is built from 13 residues. In germline, CDR1 is SGHTA, CDR2 FQGNSA. CDR3 sequence: CASSRTSGYEQYF. The CDR3 coding sequence is TGTGCCAGCAGCCGGACTAGCGGGTACGAGCAGTACTTC. Complete variable domain (other parts from reference TRBV7-2 and TRBJ2-7): GAGVSQSPSNKVTEKGKDVELRCDPISGHTALYWYRQSLGQGLEFLIYFQGNSAPDKSGLPSDRFSAERTGGSVSTLTIQRTQQEDSAVYLCASSRTSGYEQYFGPGTRLTVT.

J is TRBJ2-4 and V is TRBV21-1; TRBD2, as called in the table, went unchecked against the DNA. TRBV21-1 is deemed a pseudogene. The CDR3 sequence is 14 residues long. The CDR3 nucleotides are TGTGCCAGCAGCAAAGGTTCGGCAGGGGCCCCGGGGGGGTTC. Residues: CASSKGSAGAPGGF.

V usage is TRBV6-5 and J usage is TRBJ2-7, with 9 bases fitting TRBD1. This CDR3 is 14 amino acids long. Germline V gene sequence: CDR1 MNHEY, CDR2 SVGAGI. Unmatched junction bases numbered 8, after V lost 11 bases and J lost 0 bases. CDR3 coding DNA: TGTGCCCGAAGGGGGACAGGGTCCTCCTACGAGCAGTACTTC. It encodes CARRGTGSSYEQYF.

The V gene is TRBV5-1, the J gene TRBJ2-7, with D possibly matching TRBD1 (6 bases). The germline V and J ends were trimmed by 0 bases and 7 bases, with 17 bases remaining between them. This CDR3 spans 15 amino acids. Germline CDR1 SGHRS, CDR2 YFSETQ. The CDR3 DNA reads as TGCGCCAGCAGCTTGGTCGTGGGGGCGGACGGTGAGCAGTACTTC. It specifies CASSLVVGADGEQYF.

The rearrangement uses TRBV5-1 and TRBJ1-1; D is possibly TRBD1 (5 bases). Germline V lookup: CDR1 SGHRS, CDR2 YFSETQ. The CDR3 sequence is 16 residues long. V was clipped by 0 bases and J by 7 bases, with 19 bases between them. The CDR3 sequence: CASSLGGEGSGSEAFF. The CDR3 coding sequence is TGCGCCAGCAGCTTGGGAGGGGAGGGGTCCGGGAGTGAAGCTTTCTTT. Supplemented by reference TRBV5-1 and TRBJ1-1, the full variable domain reads KAGVTQTPRYLIKTRGQQVTLSCSPISGHRSVSWYQQTPGQGLQFLFEYFSETQRNKGNFPGRFSGRQFSNSRSEMNVSTLELGDSALYLCASSLGGEGSGSEAFFGQGTRLTVV.

The DNA for the CDR3 is TGTGCCAGTAGCTTAACAGGGCAGGCCTACGAGCAGTACTTC. It translates to CASSLTGQAYEQYF. This chain links TRBV19 with TRBJ2-5; tentatively, D is TRBD1 (6 bases). The J call may be wrong; the DNA end is better matched by TRBJ2-7. Looked up from germline, CDR1 is LNHDA and CDR2 is SQIVND (reference sequence). The CDR3 has 14 amino acids.

The chain is built from TRBV21-1 and TRBJ1-2; the table's D call, TRBD1, was not checked against the DNA. TRBV21-1 is described as a pseudogene. The CDR3 consists of 15 residues. The CDR3 DNA sequence: TGTGCCAGCAGCAGTCACGGGACAGGGTGCTATGGCTACACCTTC. Encoded protein: CASSSHGTGCYGYTF.

This rearrangement joins TRBV7-2 to TRBJ2-7; unclear D gene. The germline gives CDR1 SGHTA, CDR2 FQGNSA. V lost 2 bases and J lost 4, with 9 bases in between. The CDR3 has 13 amino acids. CDR3 nucleotides: TGTGCCAGCAGCTTATTATCGACATACGAGCAGTACTTC. Encoded protein: CASSLLSTYEQYF.

The V and J genes are TRBV7-3 and TRBJ2-3; 7 bases fit TRBD2. This CDR3 spans 15 amino acids. Germline V CDR1 and CDR2: SGHTA, FQGTGA. After removal of 6 bases from V and 4 bases from J, the junction contained 10 bases not matched to a gene. CDR3 amino acids: CASRPGGGVSDTQYF. CDR3 nucleotide sequence: TGTGCCAGCAGGCCCGGGGGAGGGGTATCAGATACGCAGTATTTT.

The rearrangement links TRBV14 to TRBJ1-2; D gene ambiguous. V lost 0 bases and J lost 4, with 9 bases in between. This CDR3 is 14 amino acids long. Germline V CDR1 and CDR2: SGHDN, FVKESK. DNA of the CDR3: TGTGCCAGCAGCCAAGATCGTCGGTTCTATGGCTACACCTTC. This encodes CASSQDRRFYGYTF.

V gene TRBV4-2 combines with J gene TRBJ2-5, with D possibly TRBD1 on 6 matching bases. Germline V gene data show CDR1 as LGHNA and CDR2 as YNFKEQ. This CDR3 comprises 14 residues. V dropped 7 bases and J dropped 1 base, with 13 bases sitting between them. The chain's CDR3 is CASTQGHLQETQYF. The CDR3 region has the DNA TGTGCCAGCACCCAGGGGCACCTCCAAGAGACCCAGTACTTC.

V and J are TRBV2 and TRBJ2-3; 9 bases line up with TRBD2. The CDR3 sequence is 15 residues long. CDR1 SNHLY and CDR2 FYNNEI come from the germline V gene. V shed 3 bases, J shed 2 bases, and the junction held 3 bases outside the gene matches. CDR3 amino acids: CASSERGGNTDTQYF. In DNA form, the CDR3 reads TGTGCCAGCAGTGAGCGGGGGGGAAACACAGATACGCAGTATTTT.